This T cell receptor beta chain was recorded in a study of T cell responses to AZD1222 COVID-19 vaccine. Measured with immunoSEQ multiplex PCR; TCRdb has only the in-frame clones, and not every one. The table has 150,000 or so clones, 90% seen once; the top ten hold approximately 19%. Germline V gives CDR1 SGHTS, CDR2 YDEGEE. Trimming shortened V by 7 bases and J by 0 bases, and 11 bases separated the two germline ends. This CDR3 is built from 15 residues. The chain combines TRBV5-8 with TRBJ1-6, with D possibly being TRBD1 (6 bases). This receptor was identified in an adult in good health. The source was peripheral blood, collected on day 0 of AZD1222 vaccination. This CDR3 is CASDRFSSYNSPLHF. In DNA, the CDR3 is TGTGCCAGCGACAGGTTCAGCTCCTATAATTCACCCCTCCACTTT.